The 25 T cell receptor beta chains in this list originate from one sample, sequenced in a study of blood T cell repertoires in COVID-19. Some clones are missing from TCRdb's copy, which holds only in-frame ones; the method was immunoSEQ multiplex PCR. The sample lists roughly 190,000 clones, 84% occurring once. What was sequenced was peripheral blood. Receptors were obtained from a human donor in a cohort sampled during active COVID-19.

V and J are TRBV6-5 and TRBJ1-1, with D tentatively TRBD1 (5 bases). The V end was cut by 1 base, the J end by 1 base, with 13 bases between. This CDR3 has 16 residues. From germline, CDR1 is MNHEY and CDR2 SVGAGI. CDR3 nucleotides: TGTGCCAGCAGTTACTTCGGGGGGTTGGGGAACACTGAAGCTTTCTTT. Translated, it gives CASSYFGGLGNTEAFF.

CDR3 sequence: CASSIVGDSADTQYF. CDR3 nucleotides: TGTGCCAGTAGTATAGTCGGGGACAGTGCAGATACGCAGTATTTT. This sequence joins TRBV19 and TRBJ2-3; 7 nucleotides match TRBD1. The CDR3 is made up of 15 amino acids. Germline trimming cut 1 base from V and 4 bases from J; bases unmatched to any gene: 5. In germline, CDR1 is LNHDA, CDR2 SQIVND (reference sequence).

The V and J genes are TRBV18 and TRBJ1-3; D is uncertain. Trimming removed 4 bases at V and 0 bases at J, with 10 bases between. The CDR3 length is 15 residues. The V gene's germline CDR1 is KGHSH and CDR2 LQKENI. CDR3 amino acids: CASSQRRYSGNTIYF. In DNA form, the CDR3 reads TGTGCCAGCTCACAGCGAAGGTACTCTGGAAACACCATATATTTT.

Comment on this clone: Distinct nucleotide sequences in the sample also encode this CDR3. The chain employs TRBV27 and TRBJ2-6; the D gene is possibly TRBD1 (5 bases). Trimming took 6 bases from V and 0 from J, leaving 6 bases between them. This CDR3 is built from 14 residues. CDR1 MNHEY and CDR2 SMNVEV come from the germline V gene (reference sequence). The CDR3: CASSTGSGANVLTF. The CDR3 DNA sequence: TGTGCCAGCAGCACAGGCTCTGGGGCCAACGTCCTGACTTTC.

This clone was recorded once. The chain recombines TRBV4-2 with TRBJ2-3, with 14 bases fitting TRBD2. This CDR3 has 19 residues. In germline, CDR1 is LGHNA, CDR2 YNFKEQ. V lost 1 base to trimming and J lost 5 bases; unmatched junction nucleotides: 11. The CDR3 DNA sequence: TGTGCCAGCAGCCAAGGACTAGCGGGAGGGCTTGGGACGGAAGATACGCAGTATTTT. Translation: CASSQGLAGGLGTEDTQYF.

The rearrangement joins TRBV5-5 to TRBJ1-1, with 11 positions matching TRBD1. V lost 0 bases, J lost 7 bases, and 5 bases stayed unmatched. The CDR3 covers 15 residues. Germline V gene sequence: CDR1 SGHKS, CDR2 YYEKEE (reference sequence). This chain's CDR3 is CASSLEGQGAGEAFF. CDR3 DNA: TGTGCCAGCAGCTTGGAAGGACAGGGGGCTGGTGAAGCTTTCTTT. Complete variable domain (other parts from reference TRBV5-5 and TRBJ1-1): DAGVTQSPTHLIKTRGQQVTLRCSPISGHKSVSWYQQVLGQGPQFIFQYYEKEERGRGNFPDRFSARQFPNYSSELNVNALLLGDSALYLCASSLEGQGAGEAFFGQGTRLTVV.

This sequence joins TRBV28 and TRBJ2-1; TRBD2 agrees at 8 bases. The V gene's germline CDR1 is MDHEN and CDR2 SYDVKM. V lost 7 bases and J lost 15; bases outside the gene matches: 17. CDR3 length: 14 amino acids. The CDR3 loop is CASTERESRRRWFF. In DNA form, the CDR3 reads TGTGCCAGCACCGAGCGGGAGAGTAGACGCCGATGGTTCTTC.

The CDR3 sequence is CASRQPGTGNQPQHF. The CDR3 DNA reads TGTGCCAGCAGGCAACCCGGGACAGGGAATCAGCCCCAGCATTTT. This rearrangement joins TRBV6-6 to TRBJ1-5, with 9 nucleotides matching TRBD1. The CDR3 contains 15 residues. V shed 6 bases, J shed 4 bases, and the junction held 7 bases outside the gene matches. The germline CDR1 and CDR2 sequences are MNHNY and SVGAGI (reference sequence).

The chain is built from TRBV6-5 and TRBJ1-6; a possible D gene is TRBD1 (5 bases). The CDR3 covers 13 residues. V gave up 7 bases and J gave up 10 bases, with 14 bases separating them. Germline V gene data show CDR1 as MNHEY and CDR2 as SVGAGI. For the CDR3, the DNA is TGTGCCAGCACGCAGGGTCTTTTATCACCCCTCCACTTT. This encodes CASTQGLLSPLHF.

The chain couples TRBV5-1 to TRBJ2-3; a weak D match, TRBD2 (6 bases). Germline CDR1 is SGHRS and CDR2 is YFSETQ. The CDR3 has 15 residues. Trimming shortened V by 1 base and J by 1 base, and 10 bases separated the two germline ends. The CDR3 loop reads CASSLLASGTDTQYF. CDR3 DNA sequence: TGCGCCAGCAGCTTGTTGGCTAGCGGCACAGATACGCAGTATTTT.

The chain employs TRBV5-1 and TRBJ1-1; the match to TRBD1 covers 8 bases. The CDR3 consists of 15 residues. Germline assignment: CDR1 SGHRS and CDR2 YFSETQ. V was clipped by 2 bases and J by 1 base; unmatched bases: 4. CDR3 DNA: TGCGCCAGCAGCTTCCGGACAGGGACGAACACTGAAGCTTTCTTT. Translation gives CASSFRTGTNTEAFF.

The J gene is TRBJ1-6, the V gene TRBV30; 7 bases align to TRBD1. V lost 2 bases and J lost 7; bases outside the gene matches: 8. CDR3 size: 15 residues. Germline V gives CDR1 GTSNPN, CDR2 SVGIG (reference sequence). In DNA form, the CDR3 reads TGTGCCTGGAGTCAACAGGGGATAGGAAATTCACCCCTCCACTTT. Residues: CAWSQQGIGNSPLHF.

There are a few counts of this clone. The gene calls are TRBV3-1 (or the pseudogene TRBV3-2) and TRBJ2-5, with a weak D call TRBD1 (5 bases). The CDR3 contains 13 residues. The V end was cut by 0 bases, the J end by 7 bases, with 9 bases between. The germline V gene has CDR1 LGHDT and CDR2 YNNKEL (reference sequence). The CDR3 DNA reads as TGTGCCAGCAGCCAAGATACAGGCGGGACCCAGTACTTC. Translation gives CASSQDTGGTQYF.

J is TRBJ1-1 and V is TRBV27, with 11 bases fitting TRBD1. Trimming cost V 5 bases and J 7 bases; bases outside gene matches: 12. CDR1 is MNHEY and CDR2 is SMNVEV in the germline V gene (reference sequence). The CDR3 loop spans 16 amino acids. The CDR3 is CASSELLDRGLNEAFF. Written as DNA, the CDR3 is TGTGCCAGCAGTGAGTTACTGGACAGGGGGCTTAATGAAGCTTTCTTT.

This clone appeared once. This CDR3 is CASSRSGGAHNEQFF. The CDR3 bases are TGTGCCAGCAGCCGTAGCGGGGGGGCCCACAATGAGCAGTTCTTC. This chain uses TRBV6-5 with TRBJ2-1; TRBD2 agrees at 11 bases. V shed 6 bases and J 5 bases; nucleotides not matched to a gene: 6. The CDR3 is made up of 15 amino acids. From germline, CDR1 is MNHEY and CDR2 SVGAGI.

V and J are TRBV5-1 and TRBJ1-5, with 9 bases that match TRBD1. CDR3 size: 15 residues. CDR1 SGHRS and CDR2 YFSETQ come from the germline V gene. V trimming: 5 bases; J trimming: 4 bases; junction bases outside the gene matches: 7. CDR3 sequence: CASSQTGGRNQPQHF. The CDR3 DNA is TGCGCCAGCAGTCAGACAGGGGGACGAAATCAGCCCCAGCATTTT.

The rearrangement joins TRBV29-1 to TRBJ2-5; TRBD2 matches 11 bases. The CDR3 covers 15 residues. Germline trimming cut 6 bases from V and 2 bases from J; bases unmatched to any gene: 8. Germline assignment: CDR1 SQVTM and CDR2 ANQGSEA. This CDR3 is CSVVRLAGLQETQYF. The CDR3 bases are TGCAGCGTAGTGAGACTAGCGGGGCTTCAAGAGACCCAGTACTTC.

The chain uses TRBV27 and TRBJ2-7, with 9 bases matching TRBD2. J lost 3 bases, V lost 4 bases, and 10 bases had no gene match. The length of the CDR3 is 16 residues. Germline CDR1 reads MNHEY; CDR2 reads SMNVEV (reference sequence). Here the CDR3 DNA reads TGTGCCAGCAGTTCCCTGGGTAGCGGGAGTTTCTACGAGCAGTACTTC. Translated: CASSSLGSGSFYEQYF.

The chain uses TRBV5-1 and TRBJ2-7; 9 bases match TRBD1. J gave up 5 bases and V 4 bases, and 7 bases lay outside the gene matches. Germline CDR1 SGHRS, CDR2 YFSETQ. The CDR3 runs 14 residues. The CDR3 nucleotides are TGCGCCAGCAGCACGGGACAGGGAAGCGACGAGCAGTACGTC. Its protein product is CASSTGQGSDEQYV.

This clone was observed many times. The CDR3, as DNA: TGTGCCAGCAGTTCGGGACAGGGCGTCTTTGGCTACACCTTC. Protein sequence: CASSSGQGVFGYTF. The chain has TRBV28 and TRBJ1-2, with 9 bases identical to TRBD1. V shed 4 bases and J 7 bases; nucleotides not matched to a gene: 7. Germline V gene lookup returns CDR1 MDHEN and CDR2 SYDVKM. This CDR3 has 14 amino acids.

V and J are TRBV29-1 and TRBJ1-2; 7 bases agree with TRBD1. Germline values: CDR1 SQVTM, CDR2 ANQGSEA. V shed 0 bases, J shed 7 bases, and the junction held 8 bases outside the gene matches. There are 14 residues in the CDR3. The CDR3 loop is CSVEDVDRVGGYTF. CDR3 nucleotides: TGCAGCGTTGAAGATGTTGACAGGGTGGGTGGCTACACCTTC.

V usage is TRBV15 and J usage is TRBJ2-5, with D perhaps matching TRBD2 (6 bases). CDR3 length: 16 residues. Trimming shortened V by 0 bases and J by 4 bases, and 15 bases separated the two germline ends. Germline V CDR1 and CDR2: LNHNV, YYDKDF (reference sequence). CDR3 nucleotide sequence: TGTGCCACCAGCAGAGATCTAGGGGCGGGAAGAGAGACCCAGTACTTC. It encodes CATSRDLGAGRETQYF.

This rearrangement joins TRBV5-1 to TRBJ2-2, with 13 positions matching TRBD2. The V gene's germline CDR1 is SGHRS and CDR2 YFSETQ. V shed 4 bases, J shed 7 bases, and the junction held 7 bases outside the gene matches. This CDR3 comprises 16 residues. CDR3 residues: CASSLLAGGHSGELFF. In nucleotides, the CDR3 is TGCGCCAGCAGCCTACTAGCGGGGGGGCACAGCGGGGAGCTGTTTTTT.

The chain combines TRBV19 with TRBJ1-5; weak D call: TRBD1 (5 bases). Germline-derived CDR1 and CDR2 are LNHDA and SQIVND (reference sequence). Trimming removed 4 bases at V and 7 bases at J, with 11 bases between. The CDR3 spans 13 residues. The CDR3 sequence is CASSNSGHQPQHF. CDR3 DNA: TGTGCCAGTAGTAACTCAGGACACCAGCCCCAGCATTTT.

The J gene is TRBJ2-7, the V gene TRBV7-8; 9 bases fit TRBD2. Losses at the gene ends were 11 bases for V and 6 bases for J; bases not matched to a gene: 8. Germline V lookup: CDR1 SGHVS, CDR2 FQNEAQ. The CDR3 has 12 amino acids. As DNA, the CDR3 is TGTGCCTCCCGGGCGGGAGGGAGCGAGCAGTACTTC. Translating it yields CASRAGGSEQYF.